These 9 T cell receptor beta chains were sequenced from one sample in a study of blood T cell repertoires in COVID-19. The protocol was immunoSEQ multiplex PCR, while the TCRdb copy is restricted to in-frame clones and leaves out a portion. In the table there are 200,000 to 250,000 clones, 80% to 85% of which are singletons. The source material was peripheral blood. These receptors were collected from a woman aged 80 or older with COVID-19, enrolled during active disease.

The CDR3: CASSNPTGSRQPQHF. CDR3 nucleotide sequence: TGTGCCAGTAGTAACCCCACAGGATCGCGTCAGCCCCAGCATTTT. This chain connects TRBV19 to TRBJ1-5, with a tentative D call TRBD1 (5 bases). The ends were cut back, 4 bases at V and 6 bases at J, with 16 bases in the middle. Germline V CDR1 and CDR2: LNHDA, SQIVND (reference sequence). CDR3 length: 15 residues.

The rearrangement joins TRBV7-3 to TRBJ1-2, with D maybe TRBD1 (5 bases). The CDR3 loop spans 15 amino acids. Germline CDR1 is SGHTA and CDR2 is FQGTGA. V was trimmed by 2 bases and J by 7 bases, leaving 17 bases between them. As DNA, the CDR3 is TGTGCCAGCAGCTTATCACCAGGGAAAAAAAGTGGCTACACCTTC. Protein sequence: CASSLSPGKKSGYTF.

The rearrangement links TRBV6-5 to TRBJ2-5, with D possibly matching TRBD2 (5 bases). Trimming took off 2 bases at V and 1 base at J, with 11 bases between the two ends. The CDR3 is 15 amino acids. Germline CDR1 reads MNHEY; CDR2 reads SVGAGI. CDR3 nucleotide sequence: TGTGCCAGCAGTTACACTGGAGGACCCCAAGAGACCCAGTACTTC. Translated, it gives CASSYTGGPQETQYF.

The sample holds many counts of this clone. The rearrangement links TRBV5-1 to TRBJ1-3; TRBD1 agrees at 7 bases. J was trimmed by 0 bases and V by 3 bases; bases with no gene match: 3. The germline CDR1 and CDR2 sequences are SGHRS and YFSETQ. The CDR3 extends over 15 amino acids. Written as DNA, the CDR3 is TGCGCCAGCAGCTCGACAGGGACCTCTGGAAACACCATATATTTT. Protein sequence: CASSSTGTSGNTIYF.

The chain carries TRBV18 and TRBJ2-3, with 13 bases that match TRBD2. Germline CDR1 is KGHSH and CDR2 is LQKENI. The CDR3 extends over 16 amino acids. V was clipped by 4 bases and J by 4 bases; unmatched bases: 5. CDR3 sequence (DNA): TGTGCCAGCTCACTGGGGACTAGCGGGACCTCAGATACGCAGTATTTT. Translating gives CASSLGTSGTSDTQYF.

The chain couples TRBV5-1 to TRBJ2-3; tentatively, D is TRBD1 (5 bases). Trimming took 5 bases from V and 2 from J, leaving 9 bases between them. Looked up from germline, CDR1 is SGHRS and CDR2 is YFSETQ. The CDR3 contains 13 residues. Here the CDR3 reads CASSVGDTDTQYF. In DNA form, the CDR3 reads TGCGCCAGCAGTGTAGGGGACACAGATACGCAGTATTTT.

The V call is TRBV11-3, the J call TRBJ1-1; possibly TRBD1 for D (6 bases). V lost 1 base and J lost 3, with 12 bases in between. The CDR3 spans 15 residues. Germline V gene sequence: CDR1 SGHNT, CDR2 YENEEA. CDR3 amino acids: CASSLGSGADTEAFF. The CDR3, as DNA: TGTGCCAGCAGCTTAGGGTCAGGGGCGGACACTGAAGCTTTCTTT.

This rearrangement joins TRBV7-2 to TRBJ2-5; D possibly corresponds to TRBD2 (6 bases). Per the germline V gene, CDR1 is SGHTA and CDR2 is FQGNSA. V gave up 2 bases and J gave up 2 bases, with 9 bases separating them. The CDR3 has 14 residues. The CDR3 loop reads CASSLRDFQETQYF. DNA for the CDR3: TGTGCCAGCAGCTTAAGGGACTTTCAAGAGACCCAGTACTTC. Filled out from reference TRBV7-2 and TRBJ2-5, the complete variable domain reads GAGVSQSPSNKVTEKGKDVELRCDPISGHTALYWYRQSLGQGLEFLIYFQGNSAPDKSGLPSDRFSAERTGGSVSTLTIQRTQQEDSAVYLCASSLRDFQETQYFGPGTRLLVL.

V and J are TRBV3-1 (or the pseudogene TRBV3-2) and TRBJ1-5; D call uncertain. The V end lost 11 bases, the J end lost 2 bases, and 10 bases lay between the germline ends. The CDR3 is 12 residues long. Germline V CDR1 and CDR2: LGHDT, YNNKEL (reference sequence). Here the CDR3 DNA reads TGTGCCTCCAAAATTGGCAATCAGCCCCAGCATTTT. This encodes CASKIGNQPQHF.